Listed below are T cell receptor beta chains from one sample, sequenced in a study of CD8 T cells in Susac syndrome. Using its own MiXCR run on the immunoSEQ multiplex PCR reads, TCRdb lists one record per CDR3 protein. The repertoire holds approximately 260,000 distinct CDR3 sequences, with 90% to 97% as singletons. The specimen was CD4+ T cells from PBMCs. These receptors originate from a human donor with Susac syndrome. CDR3s include the opening cysteine and the closing phenylalanine or tryptophan. A D gene is named only where the DNA matches it firmly. Clone sizes are given selectively: once, few, many, or a class where the clone is expanded.

J gene | D gene | clone size | V gene | CDR3 protein | CDR3 DNA
TRBJ2-3 | - | - | TRBV5-1 | CASSLEGGSRTDTQYF | TGCGCCAGCAGCTTGGAGGGGGGCTCTAGGACAGATACGCAGTATTTT
TRBJ2-1 | TRBD2 | - | TRBV5-1 | CASSLESGRGINEQFF | TGCGCCAGCAGCTTGGAGAGCGGGAGGGGAATCAATGAGCAGTTCTTC
TRBJ2-4 | TRBD1 | - | TRBV23-1 | CASHQTGGLSKNIQYF | TGCGCCAGCCATCAGACAGGGGGCTTGTCCAAAAACATTCAGTACTTC
TRBJ1-2 | - | - | TRBV12-3/TRBV12-4 | CASSLQWDGYTF | TGTGCCAGCAGTTTACAATGGGATGGCTACACCTTC
TRBJ2-2 | - | - | TRBV29-1 | CSVDKGNTGELFF | TGCAGCGTTGATAAGGGTAACACCGGGGAGCTGTTTTTT
TRBJ2-1 | - | - | TRBV11-2 | CASSLDPVGGAEQFF | TGTGCCAGCAGCTTAGATCCGGTGGGGGGGGCTGAGCAGTTCTTC
TRBJ2-4 | TRBD2 | - | TRBV5-4 | CASSPGLVNGIQYF | TGTGCCAGCAGCCCGGGACTAGTTAACGGCATTCAGTACTTC
TRBJ2-1 | - | - | TRBV5-1 | CASSTESGSYNEQFF | TGCGCCAGCAGCACCGAGAGTGGGTCCTACAATGAGCAGTTCTTC
TRBJ2-1 | - | - | TRBV20-1 | CSASLGPPYNEQFF | TGCAGTGCTAGTCTTGGTCCCCCCTACAATGAGCAGTTCTTC
TRBJ1-4 | - | - | TRBV29-1 | CSVVKGGNEKLFF | TGCAGCGTTGTTAAGGGAGGCAATGAAAAACTGTTTTTT
TRBJ2-7 | - | once | TRBV14 | CASSPRLVITIYEQYF | TGTGCCAGCAGCCCCAGACTAGTTATCACCATATACGAGCAGTACTTC
TRBJ2-3 | - | - | TRBV6-2/TRBV6-3 | CASGGAGWSDTQYF | TGTGCCAGCGGCGGTGCGGGATGGTCAGATACGCAGTATTTT
TRBJ2-3 | TRBD2 | - | TRBV24-1 | CATSRTSITDTQYF | TGTGCCACCAGTCGGACTAGCATCACAGATACGCAGTATTTT
TRBJ1-2 | TRBD1 | few | TRBV19 | CASSRDRTYGYTF | TGTGCCAGTAGTAGGGACAGGACCTATGGCTACACCTTC
TRBJ2-5 | TRBD2 | - | TRBV12-3/TRBV12-4 | CASEDPGLGGETQYF | TGTGCCAGCGAGGACCCGGGACTAGGAGGGGAGACCCAGTACTTC
TRBJ2-5 | - | once | TRBV7-9 | CASSLRRGKGQETQYF | TGTGCCAGCAGCCTAAGGAGGGGGAAGGGCCAAGAGACCCAGTACTTC
TRBJ2-7 | - | - | TRBV3-1 | CASSQDWSSYEQYF | TGTGCCAGCAGCCAAGATTGGTCCTCCTACGAGCAGTACTTC
TRBJ2-7 | TRBD2 | - | TRBV20-1 | CSAVGPLAGGSYEQYF | TGCAGTGCTGTCGGCCCCCTAGCGGGAGGCTCCTACGAGCAGTACTTC
TRBJ1-1 | - | - | TRBV6-1 | CASSLTGTGMISEAFF | TGTGCCAGCAGCCTAACCGGGACGGGAATGATCAGTGAAGCTTTCTTT
TRBJ1-2 | - | - | TRBV2 | CASRRANYGYTF | TGTGCCAGCCGCAGGGCCAACTATGGCTACACCTTC
TRBJ2-7 | - | - | TRBV11-1 | CASSLSPSYEQYF | TGTGCCAGCAGCTTATCTCCCTCCTACGAGCAGTACTTC
TRBJ2-1 | TRBD2 | - | TRBV4-1 | CASSRTGTRGWNEQFF | TGCGCCAGCAGCCGTACAGGGACTAGGGGCTGGAATGAGCAGTTCTTC
TRBJ1-2 | - | - | TRBV27 | CASSFGAYYGYTF | TGTGCCAGCAGTTTCGGGGCTTACTATGGCTACACCTTC
TRBJ2-7 | - | - | TRBV12-3/TRBV12-4 | CASSLDQRGGVTVVSEQYF | TGTGCCAGCAGTTTAGACCAGCGAGGGGGGGTTACGGTGGTCTCCGAGCAGTACTTC
TRBJ2-2 | - | - | TRBV30 | CASQDTGELFF | TGTGCCTCCCAGGATACCGGGGAGCTGTTTTTT
TRBJ1-2 | - | - | TRBV7-9 | CASSGYQGDYGYTF | TGTGCCAGCAGCGGATATCAGGGTGACTATGGCTACACCTTC
TRBJ1-2 | TRBD1 | - | TRBV20-1 | CSASQPGTARYGYTF | TGCAGTGCTAGTCAACCCGGGACAGCTAGGTATGGCTACACCTTC
TRBJ1-1 | - | - | TRBV4-1 | CASSQVGRGFGGTEAFF | TGCGCCAGCAGCCAAGTGGGCCGGGGGTTCGGTGGCACTGAAGCTTTCTTT
TRBJ2-5 | TRBD1 | - | TRBV7-9 | CASSVRQGIRETQYF | TGTGCCAGCAGCGTTCGACAGGGGATAAGGGAGACCCAGTACTTC
TRBJ2-5 | - | - | TRBV18 | CASSPSRGGAETQYF | TGTGCCAGCTCACCGTCAAGGGGCGGCGCAGAGACCCAGTACTTC
TRBJ2-5 | - | - | TRBV6-5 | CASSYSGGQETQYF | TGTGCCAGCAGTTACTCTGGGGGACAAGAGACCCAGTACTTC